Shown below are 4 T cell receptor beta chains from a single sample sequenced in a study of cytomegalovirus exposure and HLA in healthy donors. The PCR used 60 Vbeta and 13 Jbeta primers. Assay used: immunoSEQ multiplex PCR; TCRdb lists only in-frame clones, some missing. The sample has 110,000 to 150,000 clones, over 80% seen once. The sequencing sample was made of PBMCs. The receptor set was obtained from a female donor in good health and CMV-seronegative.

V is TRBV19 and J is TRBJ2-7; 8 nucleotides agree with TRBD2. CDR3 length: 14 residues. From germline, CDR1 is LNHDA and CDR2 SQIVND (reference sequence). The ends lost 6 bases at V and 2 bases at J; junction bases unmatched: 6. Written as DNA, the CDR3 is TGTGCCAGTAGGTCTAGCGGGCATACCTACGAGCAGTACTTC. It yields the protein CASRSSGHTYEQYF.

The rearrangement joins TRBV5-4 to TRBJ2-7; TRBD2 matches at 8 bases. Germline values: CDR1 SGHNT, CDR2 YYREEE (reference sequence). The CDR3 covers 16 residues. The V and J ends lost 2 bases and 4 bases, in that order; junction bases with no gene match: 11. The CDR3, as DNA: TGTGCCAGCAGCTTTGGAGGGACTAGTCTTAGATACGAGCAGTACTTC. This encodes CASSFGGTSLRYEQYF. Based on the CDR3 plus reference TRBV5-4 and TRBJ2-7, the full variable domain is ETGVTQSPTHLIKTRGQQVTLRCSSQSGHNTVSWYQQALGQGPQFIFQYYREEENGRGNFPPRFSGLQFPNYSSELNVNALELDDSALYLCASSFGGTSLRYEQYFGPGTRLTVT.

The CDR3 region has the DNA TGTGCCAGCAGTTTAAACTACAGGGGAGGCTATGGCTACACCTTC. Protein product: CASSLNYRGGYGYTF. The rearrangement joins TRBV28 to TRBJ1-2; TRBD1 matches 7 bases. The CDR3 is made up of 15 amino acids. Germline CDR1 and CDR2: MDHEN and SYDVKM. V trimming: 2 bases; J trimming: 4 bases; junction bases outside the gene matches: 7.

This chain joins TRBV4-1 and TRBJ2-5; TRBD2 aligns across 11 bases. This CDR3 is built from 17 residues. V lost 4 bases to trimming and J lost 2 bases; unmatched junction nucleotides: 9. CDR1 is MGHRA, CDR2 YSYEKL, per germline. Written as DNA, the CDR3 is TGCGCCAGCAGCCCCATGGGACTAGCGGACACACAAGAGACCCAGTACTTC. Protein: CASSPMGLADTQETQYF.